A selection of T cell receptor beta chains follows, all from one sample in a study of neurological immune-mediated disorders. TCRdb reanalysed the 5' RACE reads using MiXCR and keeps one entry per CDR3 protein. The table includes around 53,000 distinct CDR3 sequences, 4.2% detected once. The sequencing sample was made of PBMCs. These receptors originate from a man in his fifties with multiple sclerosis. The CDR3 runs from the conserved cysteine through the conserved F or W. D genes are given only for firm matches. Clone sizes are given selectively: once, few, many, or a class where the clone is expanded.

V gene	D gene	clone size	J gene	CDR3 DNA	CDR3 protein
TRBV5-1	-	many	TRBJ2-3	TGCGCCAGCAGTGCAGGACAGACAGATACGCAGTATTTT	CASSAGQTDTQYF
TRBV28	-	many	TRBJ2-3	TGTGCCAGCAGTTACCCCGGGACTTATCGCACAGATACGCAGTATTTT	CASSYPGTYRTDTQYF
TRBV18	TRBD1	many	TRBJ1-2	TGTGCCAGCTATGGGACAGCTGGCTATGGCTACACCTTC	CASYGTAGYGYTF
TRBV20-1	-	-	TRBJ1-2	TGCAGTGCAAACACGGCCGGGATCTATGGCTACACCTTC	CSANTAGIYGYTF
TRBV6-2/TRBV6-3	-	many	TRBJ1-2	TGTGCCAGCAGAAGCACTACTAACTATGGCTACACCTTC	CASRSTTNYGYTF
TRBV24-1	TRBD1	many	TRBJ2-7	TGTGCCACTCGGGACAGCCTTACGGGAGAGCAGTACTTC	CATRDSLTGEQYF
TRBV5-1	-	-	TRBJ1-2	TGCGCCAGCAGTCCAGGGGAGGAGGCCTATGGCTACACCTTC	CASSPGEEAYGYTF
TRBV20-1	-	many	TRBJ1-3	TGCAGTGCTAGAGGGGACGGACCTGGAAACACCATATATTTT	CSARGDGPGNTIYF
TRBV7-9	TRBD2	many	TRBJ2-3	TGTGCCAGCAGCCCAGGACTAGCGGGAGATCGGGTTACGCAGTATTTT	CASSPGLAGDRVTQYF
TRBV5-1	-	many	TRBJ1-1	TGCGCCAGCAGCGTAGCCGGGACGCCGGAAGCTTTCTTT	CASSVAGTPEAFF
TRBV10-3	-	many	TRBJ1-2	TGTGCCATCAGTGAGTCGCGGGGCTATGGCTACACCTTC	CAISESRGYGYTF
TRBV24-1	TRBD2	-	TRBJ2-2	TGTGCCACCAGTGATCGTACTAGCGGGGCGAGAGAGCTGTTTTTT	CATSDRTSGARELFF
TRBV29-1	-	few	TRBJ2-1	TGCAGCGTAGTAGAGATAGCCGCCGAGCAGTTCTTC	CSVVEIAAEQFF
TRBV7-2	-	many	TRBJ2-7	TGTGCCAGCAGCTCGACTTGGGAGTATCGCAATGACGAGCAGTACTTC	CASSSTWEYRNDEQYF
TRBV5-1	-	many	TRBJ2-7	TGCGCCAGCAGCTTCCAATACGGTTACGAGCAGTACTTC	CASSFQYGYEQYF
TRBV12-3/TRBV12-4	-	few	TRBJ2-2	TGTGCCAGCGTCAGATCTGCCTCCGGGGAGCTGTTTTTT	CASVRSASGELFF
TRBV20-1	-	many	TRBJ2-7	TGCAGTGCTAACAATCCTCCCACGACTAGTGGTTACGAGCAGTACTTC	CSANNPPTTSGYEQYF
TRBV15	-	few	TRBJ2-3	TGTGCCACCAGCAGAGAACCTTCCGGGAGTAGAACAGATACGCAGTATTTT	CATSREPSGSRTDTQYF
TRBV14	-	many	TRBJ2-1	TGTGCCAGCAGCCTCCACACCTACAATGAGCAGTTCTTC	CASSLHTYNEQFF
TRBV5-1	-	many	TRBJ1-5	TGCGCCAGCAGCTTGTTTTCGGGCGACAATCAGCCCCAGCATTTT	CASSLFSGDNQPQHF
TRBV28	TRBD2	few	TRBJ2-7	TGTGCCAGCAGTTCTCCGGGAATAGCGGGAGAAGAGCAGTACTTC	CASSSPGIAGEEQYF
TRBV28	-	many	TRBJ2-7	TGTGCCAGCAGTTTGACACGGGGCTGGGACGAGCAGTACTTC	CASSLTRGWDEQYF
TRBV28	-	many	TRBJ2-5	TGTGCCAGCAGTCTCGGGACTTACCAAGAGACCCAGTACTTC	CASSLGTYQETQYF
TRBV10-3	-	many	TRBJ2-1	TGTGCCATCATACCTGATCACTCCTACAATGAGCAGTTCTTC	CAIIPDHSYNEQFF
TRBV5-1	-	many	TRBJ1-1	TGCGCCAGCAGCCCGCGCGGGGACCTGAACACTGAAGCTTTCTTT	CASSPRGDLNTEAFF
TRBV20-1	TRBD1	few	TRBJ2-2	TGCAGTGCTAGACAAGGACAGGGGGCTTCCGGGGAGCTGTTTTTT	CSARQGQGASGELFF
TRBV5-4	TRBD2	-	TRBJ2-2	TGTGCCAGCAGCCCGACTAGCGGGGGGCCAACGGACACCGGGGAGCTGTTTTTT	CASSPTSGGPTDTGELFF